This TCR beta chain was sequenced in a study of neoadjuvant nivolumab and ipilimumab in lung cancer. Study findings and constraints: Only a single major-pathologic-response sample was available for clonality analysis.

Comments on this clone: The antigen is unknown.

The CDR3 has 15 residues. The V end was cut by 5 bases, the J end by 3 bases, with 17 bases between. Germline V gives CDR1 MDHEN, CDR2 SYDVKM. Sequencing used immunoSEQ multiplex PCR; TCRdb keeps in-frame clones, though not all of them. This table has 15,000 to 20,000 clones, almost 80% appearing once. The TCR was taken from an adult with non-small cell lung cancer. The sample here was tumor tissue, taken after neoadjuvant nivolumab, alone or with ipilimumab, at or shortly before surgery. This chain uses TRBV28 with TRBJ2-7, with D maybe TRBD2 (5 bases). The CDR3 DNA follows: TGTGCCAGCAGTCCCAATGGGAGTCCTCTCTACGAGCAGTACTTC. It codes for CASSPNGSPLYEQYF.